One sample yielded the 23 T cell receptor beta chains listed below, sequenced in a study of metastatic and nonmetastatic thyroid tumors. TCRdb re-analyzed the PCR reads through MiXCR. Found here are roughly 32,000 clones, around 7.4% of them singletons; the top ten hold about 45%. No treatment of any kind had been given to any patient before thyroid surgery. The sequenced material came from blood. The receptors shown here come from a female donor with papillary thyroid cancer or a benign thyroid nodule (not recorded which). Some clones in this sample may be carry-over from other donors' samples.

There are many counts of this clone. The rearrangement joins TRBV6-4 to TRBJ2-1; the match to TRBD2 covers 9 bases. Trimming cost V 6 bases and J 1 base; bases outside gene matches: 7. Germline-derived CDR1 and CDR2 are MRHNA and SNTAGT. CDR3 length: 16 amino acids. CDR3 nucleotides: TGTGCCAGCAGAGACGGACTAGCGTTATCCTACAATGAGCAGTTCTTC. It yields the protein CASRDGLALSYNEQFF.

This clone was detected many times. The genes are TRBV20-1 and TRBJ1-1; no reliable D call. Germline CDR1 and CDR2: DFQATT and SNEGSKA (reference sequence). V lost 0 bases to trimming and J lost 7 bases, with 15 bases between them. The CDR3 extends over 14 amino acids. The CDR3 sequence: CSARDLQVGFEAFF. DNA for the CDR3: TGCAGTGCTAGAGATCTGCAGGTTGGTTTTGAAGCTTTCTTT.

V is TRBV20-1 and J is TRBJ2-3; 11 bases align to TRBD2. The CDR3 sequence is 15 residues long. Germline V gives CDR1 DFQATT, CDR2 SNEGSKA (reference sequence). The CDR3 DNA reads TGCAGCCTGGGTGGTAGCGGGGGGGCCGCAGATACGCAGTATTTT. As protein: CSLGGSGGAADTQYF.

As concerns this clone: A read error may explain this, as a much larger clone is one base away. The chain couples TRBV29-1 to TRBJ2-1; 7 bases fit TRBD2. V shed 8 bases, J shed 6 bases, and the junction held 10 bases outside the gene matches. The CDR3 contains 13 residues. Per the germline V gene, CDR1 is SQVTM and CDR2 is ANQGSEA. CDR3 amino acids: CSILVRGVNEQFF. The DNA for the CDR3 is TGCAGCATCCTTGTACGGGGGGTCAATGAGCAGTTCTTC.

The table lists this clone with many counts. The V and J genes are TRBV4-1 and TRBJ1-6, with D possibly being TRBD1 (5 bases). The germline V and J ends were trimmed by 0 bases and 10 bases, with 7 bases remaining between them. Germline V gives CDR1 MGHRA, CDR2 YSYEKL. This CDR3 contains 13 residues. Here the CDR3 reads CASSQERGSPLHF. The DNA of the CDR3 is TGCGCCAGCAGCCAAGAGCGGGGCTCACCCCTCCACTTT.

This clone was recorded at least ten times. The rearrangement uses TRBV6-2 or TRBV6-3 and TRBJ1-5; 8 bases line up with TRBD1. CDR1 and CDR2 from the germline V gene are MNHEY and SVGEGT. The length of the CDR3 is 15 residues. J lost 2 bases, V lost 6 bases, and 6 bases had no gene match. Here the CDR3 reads CASSPRGLGNQPQHF. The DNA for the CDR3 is TGTGCCAGCAGCCCCAGGGGGCTGGGCAATCAGCCCCAGCATTTT.

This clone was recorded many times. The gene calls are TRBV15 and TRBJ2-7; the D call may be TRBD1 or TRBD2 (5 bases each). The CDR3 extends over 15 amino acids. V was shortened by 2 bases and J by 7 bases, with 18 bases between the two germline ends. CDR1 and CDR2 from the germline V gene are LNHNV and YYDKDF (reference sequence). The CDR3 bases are TGTGCCACCAGCAGAACCGGGACCGCTAGGTTGGAGCAGTACTTC. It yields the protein CATSRTGTARLEQYF.

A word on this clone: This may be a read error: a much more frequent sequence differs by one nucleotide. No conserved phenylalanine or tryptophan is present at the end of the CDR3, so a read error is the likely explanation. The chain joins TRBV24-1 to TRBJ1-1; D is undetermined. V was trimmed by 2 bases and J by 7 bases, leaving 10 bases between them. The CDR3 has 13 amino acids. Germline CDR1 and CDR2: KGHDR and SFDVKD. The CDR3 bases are TGTGCCACCAGTGATTCCCAGTTAAGTGAAGCTTTCTCT. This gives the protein CATSDSQLSEAFS.

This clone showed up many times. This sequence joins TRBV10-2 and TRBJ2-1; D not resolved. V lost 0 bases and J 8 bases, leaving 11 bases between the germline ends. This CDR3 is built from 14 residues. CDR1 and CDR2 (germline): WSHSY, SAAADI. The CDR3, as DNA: TGCGCCAGCAGTGAGTCGAGCCCCGATGATGAGCAGTTCTTC. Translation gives CASSESSPDDEQFF.

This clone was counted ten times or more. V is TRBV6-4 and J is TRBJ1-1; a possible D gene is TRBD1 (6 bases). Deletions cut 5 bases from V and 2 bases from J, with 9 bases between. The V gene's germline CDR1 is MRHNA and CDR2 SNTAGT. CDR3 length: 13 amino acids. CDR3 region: CASSRTANTEAFF. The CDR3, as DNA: TGTGCCAGCAGTCGGACAGCTAACACTGAAGCTTTCTTT.

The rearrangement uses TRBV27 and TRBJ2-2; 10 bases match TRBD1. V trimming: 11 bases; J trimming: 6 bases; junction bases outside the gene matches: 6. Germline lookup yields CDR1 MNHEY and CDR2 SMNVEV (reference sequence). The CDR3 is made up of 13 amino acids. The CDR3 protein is CAGRQGAAGELFF. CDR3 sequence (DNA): TGTGCCGGGCGACAGGGGGCCGCCGGGGAGCTGTTTTTT.

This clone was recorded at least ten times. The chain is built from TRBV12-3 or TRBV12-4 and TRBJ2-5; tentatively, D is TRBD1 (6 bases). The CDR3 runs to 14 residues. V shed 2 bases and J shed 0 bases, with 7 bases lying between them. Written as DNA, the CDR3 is TGTGCCAGCAGTTTAAGGGGGAACCAAGAGACCCAGTACTTC. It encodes CASSLRGNQETQYF.

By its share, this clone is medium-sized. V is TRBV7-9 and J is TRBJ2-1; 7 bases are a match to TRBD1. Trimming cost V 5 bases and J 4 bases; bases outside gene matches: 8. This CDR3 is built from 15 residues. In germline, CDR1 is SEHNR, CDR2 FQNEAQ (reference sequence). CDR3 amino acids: CASSNRDRRYNEQFF. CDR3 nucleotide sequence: TGTGCCAGCAGCAATCGGGACAGAAGATACAATGAGCAGTTCTTC.

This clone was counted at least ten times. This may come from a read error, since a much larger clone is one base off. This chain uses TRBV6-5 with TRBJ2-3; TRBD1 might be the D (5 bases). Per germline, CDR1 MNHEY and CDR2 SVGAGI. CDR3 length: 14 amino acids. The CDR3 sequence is CASSYSRGTDTQYF. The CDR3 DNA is TGTGCCAGCAGTTATAGTAGGGGCACAGATACACAGTATTTT.

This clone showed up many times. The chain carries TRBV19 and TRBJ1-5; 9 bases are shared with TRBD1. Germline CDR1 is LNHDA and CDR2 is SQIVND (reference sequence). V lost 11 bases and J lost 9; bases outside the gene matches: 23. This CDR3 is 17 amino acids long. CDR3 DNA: TGTGCCCAAGTAGAGGGAACAGGGGGCCTTGGGCTAAGGCCCCAGCATTTT. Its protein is CAQVEGTGGLGLRPQHF.

CDR3 nucleotide sequence: TGTGCCAGCTCACCTTGGTCGGGTCTTAATGAAAAACTGTTTTTT. It yields the protein CASSPWSGLNEKLFF. This chain links TRBV18 with TRBJ1-4, with unresolved D. The ends were cut back, 3 bases at V and 4 bases at J, with 12 bases in the middle. The CDR3 length is 15 residues. Germline values: CDR1 KGHSH, CDR2 LQKENI.

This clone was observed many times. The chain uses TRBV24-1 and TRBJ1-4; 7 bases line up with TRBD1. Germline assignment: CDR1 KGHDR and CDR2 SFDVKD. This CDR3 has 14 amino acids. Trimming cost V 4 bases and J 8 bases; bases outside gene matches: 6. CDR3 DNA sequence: TGTGCCACCAGTGACCCAGGACAGGCCGAAAAACTGTTTTTT. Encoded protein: CATSDPGQAEKLFF.

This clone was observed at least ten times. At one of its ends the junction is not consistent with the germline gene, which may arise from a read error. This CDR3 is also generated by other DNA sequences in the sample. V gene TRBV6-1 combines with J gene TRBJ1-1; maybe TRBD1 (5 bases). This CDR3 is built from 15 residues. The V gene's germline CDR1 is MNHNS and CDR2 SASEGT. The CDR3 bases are TGCGCCAGCAGTCTTTACAGGAATAGTCGCACTGAAGCTTTCTTT. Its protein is CASSLYRNSRTEAFF.

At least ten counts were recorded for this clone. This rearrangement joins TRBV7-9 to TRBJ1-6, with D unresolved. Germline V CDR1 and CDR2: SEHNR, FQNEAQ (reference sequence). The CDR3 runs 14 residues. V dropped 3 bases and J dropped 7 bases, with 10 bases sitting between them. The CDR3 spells CASSFFSVNSPLHF. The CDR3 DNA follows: TGTGCCAGCAGCTTTTTCAGTGTGAATTCACCCCTCCACTTT.

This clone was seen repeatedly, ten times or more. DNA of the CDR3: TGTGCCAGCAAGGTTCCGGGGGATGGCTACACCTTC. Its translation is CASKVPGDGYTF. J is TRBJ1-2 and V is TRBV28, with a possible D match to TRBD1 (5 bases). The V end lost 7 bases, the J end lost 6 bases, and 12 bases lay between the germline ends. Germline-derived CDR1 and CDR2 are MDHEN and SYDVKM. The CDR3 consists of 12 residues.

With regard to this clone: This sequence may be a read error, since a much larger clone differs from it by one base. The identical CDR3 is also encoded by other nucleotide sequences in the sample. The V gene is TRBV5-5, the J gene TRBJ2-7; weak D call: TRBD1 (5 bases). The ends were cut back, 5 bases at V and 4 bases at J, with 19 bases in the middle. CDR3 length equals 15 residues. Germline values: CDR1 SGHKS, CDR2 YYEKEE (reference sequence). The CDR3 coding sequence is TGTGCCAGCAGGGCGGCTGCAGGGTCCACATACGAGCAGTACTTC. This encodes CASRAAAGSTYEQYF.

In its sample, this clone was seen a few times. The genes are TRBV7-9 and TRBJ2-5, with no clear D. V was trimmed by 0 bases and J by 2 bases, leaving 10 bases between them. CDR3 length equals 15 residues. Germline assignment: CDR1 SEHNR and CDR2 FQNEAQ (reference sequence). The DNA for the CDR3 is TGTGCCAGCAGCTTAGCTCTGTTCCAGCAAGAGACCCAGTACTTC. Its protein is CASSLALFQQETQYF. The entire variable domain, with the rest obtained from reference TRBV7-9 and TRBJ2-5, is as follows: DTGVSQNPRHKITKRGQNVTFRCDPISEHNRLYWYRQTLGQGPEFLTYFQNEAQLEKSRLLSDRFSAERPKGSFSTLEIQRTEQGDSAMYLCASSLALFQQETQYFGPGTRLLVL.

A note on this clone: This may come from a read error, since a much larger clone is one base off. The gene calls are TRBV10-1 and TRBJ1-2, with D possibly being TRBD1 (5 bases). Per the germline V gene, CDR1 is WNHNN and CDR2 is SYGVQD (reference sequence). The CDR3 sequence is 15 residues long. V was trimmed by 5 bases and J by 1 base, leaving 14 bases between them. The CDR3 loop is CASSPGDSYNYGYTF. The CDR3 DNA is TGCGCCAGCAGTCCCGGGGACTCATATAACTATGGCTACACCTTC.